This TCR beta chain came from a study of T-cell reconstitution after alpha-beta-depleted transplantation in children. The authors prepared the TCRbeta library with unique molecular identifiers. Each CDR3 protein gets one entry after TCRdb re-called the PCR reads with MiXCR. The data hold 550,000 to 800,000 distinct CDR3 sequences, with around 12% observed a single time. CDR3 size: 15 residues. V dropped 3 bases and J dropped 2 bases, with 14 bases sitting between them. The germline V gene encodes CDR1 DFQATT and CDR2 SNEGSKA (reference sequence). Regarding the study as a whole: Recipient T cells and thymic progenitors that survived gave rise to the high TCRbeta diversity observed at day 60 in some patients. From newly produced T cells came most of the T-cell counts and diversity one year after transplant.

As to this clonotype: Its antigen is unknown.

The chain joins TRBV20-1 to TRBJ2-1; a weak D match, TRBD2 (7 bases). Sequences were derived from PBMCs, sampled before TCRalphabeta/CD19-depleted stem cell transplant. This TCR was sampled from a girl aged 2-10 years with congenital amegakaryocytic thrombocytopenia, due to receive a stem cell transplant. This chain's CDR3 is CSARVGRGTYNEQFF. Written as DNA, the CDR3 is TGCAGTGCTAGGGTTGGGAGGGGGACCTACAATGAGCAGTTCTTC.